These 18 T cell receptor beta chains came from one sample sequenced in a study of T cell repertoires in cytomegalovirus infection. TCRdb independently ran MiXCR on the reads; one entry per CDR3 protein. The data show roughly 320,000 distinct CDR3 sequences, roughly 9.5% seen once. Sequenced input: PBMCs. The receptors come from a human donor in good health (CMV status not recorded). Some clones in this sample may be carry-over from other donors' samples.

This chain connects TRBV4-1 to TRBJ1-2, with 9 nucleotides matching TRBD1. Germline V gives CDR1 MGHRA, CDR2 YSYEKL. V gave up 4 bases and J gave up 4 bases; unmatched junction bases: 10. The CDR3 is 16 amino acids. The CDR3 spells CASSPARDRAGYGYTF. The CDR3 nucleotides read TGCGCCAGCAGCCCGGCCCGGGACAGGGCTGGCTATGGCTACACCTTC.

Of note for this clonotype: One junction end does not reproduce the germline sequence, and a read error may be involved. This chain uses TRBV4-1 with TRBJ2-4, with TRBD2 matching over 8 bases. Germline V gene data show CDR1 as MGHRA and CDR2 as YSYEKL. The CDR3 length is 17 residues. CDR3 protein: CASSQDLGRVAKNIQYF. In DNA, the CDR3 is TGTGCCAGCAGCCAAGATCTCGGGAGGGTAGCCAAAAACATTCAGTACTTC.

This clonotype showed up many times. This chain links TRBV7-2 with TRBJ1-1; no firm D call. Germline lookup yields CDR1 SGHTA and CDR2 FQGNSA. The CDR3 length is 15 residues. Trimming shortened V by 1 base and J by 1 base, and 10 bases separated the two germline ends. The CDR3 DNA reads as TGTGCCAGCAGCTTAGTTCGGCACCCGAACACTGAAGCTTTCTTT. As protein: CASSLVRHPNTEAFF.

At least ten counts were recorded for this clonotype. This sequence joins TRBV7-2 and TRBJ2-7, with D perhaps TRBD1 (6 bases). With 2 bases removed from V and 5 bases from J, the gap between germline ends came to 13 bases. The germline gives CDR1 SGHTA, CDR2 FQGNSA. The CDR3 has 14 residues. CDR3 DNA sequence: TGTGCCAGCAGCTTAAGACAGGCTTGGGACGAGCAGTACTTC. This sequence encodes CASSLRQAWDEQYF.

This clonotype appeared a single time. The chain joins TRBV27 to TRBJ2-5; a weak D match, TRBD1 (6 bases). CDR3 size: 15 residues. The germline gives CDR1 MNHEY, CDR2 SMNVEV (reference sequence). V lost 5 bases and J 2 bases, leaving 15 bases between the germline ends. The CDR3, as DNA: TGTGCCAGCAGTAGCCTACAGGGTCGACAAGAGACCCAGTACTTC. Translated, it gives CASSSLQGRQETQYF.

The chain employs TRBV11-2 and TRBJ1-2; tentatively, D is TRBD1 (6 bases). This CDR3 is built from 18 residues. Germline CDR1 is SGHAT and CDR2 is FQNNGV. V was trimmed by 2 bases and J by 2 bases, leaving 21 bases between them. The CDR3 DNA reads TGTGCCAGCAGCTTACTCCTGCCCAGACAGGCGTCGAACTATGGCTACACCTTC. It yields the protein CASSLLLPRQASNYGYTF. Full variable domain (rest looked up from reference TRBV11-2 and TRBJ1-2): EAGVAQSPRYKIIEKRQSVAFWCNPISGHATLYWYQQILGQGPKLLIQFQNNGVVDDSQLPKDRFSAERLKGVDSTLKIQPAKLEDSAVYLCASSLLLPRQASNYGYTFGSGTRLTVV.

Only a few counts were recorded for this clonotype. V usage is TRBV7-6 and J usage is TRBJ1-5, with D unresolved. The CDR3 is 13 amino acids. Trimming stripped 5 bases from V and 7 bases from J, with 12 bases between. From germline, CDR1 is SGHVS and CDR2 FNYEAQ. CDR3 residues: CASSPLFEQPQHF. The CDR3 DNA follows: TGTGCCAGCAGCCCCCTTTTCGAGCAGCCCCAGCATTTT.

This clonotype came up a few times. The chain carries TRBV15 and TRBJ2-7; D is possibly TRBD1 (6 bases). Trimming took off 0 bases at V and 5 bases at J, with 11 bases between the two ends. The germline V gene has CDR1 LNHNV and CDR2 YYDKDF (reference sequence). There are 14 residues in the CDR3. In DNA, the CDR3 is TGTGCCACCAGCAGAGATTGGGGACAACACGAGCAGTACTTC. Its protein is CATSRDWGQHEQYF.

The chain combines TRBV25-1 with TRBJ2-1; 8 bases line up with TRBD2. The ends lost 3 bases at V and 9 bases at J; junction bases unmatched: 10. The CDR3 sequence is 15 residues long. Germline V CDR1 and CDR2: MGHDK, SYGVNS. In DNA, the CDR3 is TGTGCCAGCAGTGAGGGGACTAGGGAGGTTGGTGAGCAGTTCTTC. Amino acid sequence: CASSEGTREVGEQFF.

The chain joins TRBV19 to TRBJ2-7, with 8 nucleotides matching TRBD1. The CDR3 totals 14 residues. The germline CDR1 and CDR2 sequences are LNHDA and SQIVND (reference sequence). Trimming at V came to 4 bases and at J to 5 bases, leaving 7 bases not matched to a gene. The CDR3 bases are TGTGCCAGTAGTAGTCGACAGGGGAGAGACGAGCAGTACTTC. Translated: CASSSRQGRDEQYF. Drawing the rest from reference TRBV19 and TRBJ2-7, the complete variable domain is DGGITQSPKYLFRKEGQNVTLSCEQNLNHDAMYWYRQDPGQGLRLIYYSQIVNDFQKGDIAEGYSVSREKKESFPLTVTSAQKNPTAFYLCASSSRQGRDEQYFGPGTRLTVT.

As concerns this clonotype: Its ends do not fully match the called genes, so a read error is possible. The CDR3 here is CANSLSKGQSEGNEQFF. The CDR3 DNA reads as TGTGCCAACAGCCTTTCCAAGGGACAGTCCGAGGGGAATGAGCAGTTCTTC. The chain carries TRBV7-9 and TRBJ2-1; 7 bases line up with TRBD1. Germline values: CDR1 SEHNR, CDR2 FQNEAQ (reference sequence). The CDR3 loop spans 17 amino acids.

The chain uses TRBV7-2 and TRBJ1-1; D unresolved. Per the germline V gene, CDR1 is SGHTA and CDR2 is FQGNSA. The CDR3 runs 13 residues. Trimming removed 2 bases at V and 6 bases at J, with 10 bases between. In nucleotides, the CDR3 is TGTGCCAGCAGCTTAATGGAACACTCTGAAGCTTTCTTT. It yields the protein CASSLMEHSEAFF.

This clonotype was counted at least ten times. The V call is TRBV19, the J call TRBJ2-7, with TRBD1 identical over 9 bases. Germline-derived CDR1 and CDR2 are LNHDA and SQIVND (reference sequence). With 6 bases clipped from V and 0 bases from J, the junction kept 15 bases outside the gene matches. CDR3 length: 18 amino acids. CDR3 residues: CASSQARDRVFDSYEQYF. Written as DNA, the CDR3 is TGTGCCAGTAGCCAGGCCCGGGACAGGGTATTCGACTCCTACGAGCAGTACTTC.

This chain connects TRBV4-3 to TRBJ2-2; the D is unclear. Trimming removed 0 bases at V and 7 bases at J, with 9 bases between. The CDR3 sequence is 14 residues long. Germline CDR1 and CDR2: LGHNA and YSLEER. The CDR3 is CASSQDRRIGELFF. The CDR3, as DNA: TGCGCCAGCAGCCAAGATCGCCGGATCGGGGAGCTGTTTTTT.

This clonotype has more than one count but fewer than ten. V is TRBV5-4 and J is TRBJ1-6; D uncertain. V gave up 0 bases and J gave up 5 bases, with 9 bases separating them. Germline lookup yields CDR1 SGHNT and CDR2 YYREEE (reference sequence). The CDR3 has 15 residues. The CDR3 sequence is CASSLEAGNNSPLHF. Here the CDR3 DNA reads TGTGCCAGCAGCTTGGAGGCGGGGAATAATTCACCCCTCCACTTT.

This clonotype has only a few counts. The rearrangement links TRBV7-8 to TRBJ2-3; 8 nucleotides line up with TRBD2. Unmatched junction bases numbered 2, after V lost 3 bases and J lost 0 bases. CDR3 length equals 15 residues. Germline assignment: CDR1 SGHVS and CDR2 FQNEAQ. This CDR3 reads CASSFGTSSTDTQYF. CDR3 DNA sequence: TGTGCCAGCAGCTTTGGGACTAGTAGCACAGATACGCAGTATTTT.

The chain uses TRBV2 and TRBJ1-4; D is unresolved. The CDR3 is made up of 14 amino acids. Looked up from germline, CDR1 is SNHLY and CDR2 is FYNNEI. The V end was cut by 8 bases, the J end by 7 bases, with 17 bases between. CDR3 residues: CASDKGYRGEKLFF. CDR3 nucleotide sequence: TGTGCCAGCGACAAAGGGTACCGGGGTGAAAAACTGTTTTTT.

This clonotype was found a few times. The chain recombines TRBV5-5 with TRBJ2-3, with D tentatively TRBD2 (6 bases). Germline CDR1 reads SGHKS; CDR2 reads YYEKEE (reference sequence). The CDR3 is 17 residues long. V was pared by 3 bases and J by 2 bases, with 19 bases between. The CDR3 reads CASSWILASRPTDTQYF. In nucleotides, the CDR3 is TGTGCCAGCAGCTGGATACTAGCTTCCAGACCCACAGATACGCAGTATTTT.